Shown below are 22 T cell receptor beta chains from a single sample sequenced in a study of blood T cell repertoires in COVID-19. Data came from immunoSEQ multiplex PCR; TCRdb stores just in-frame clones and leaves some out. In the table there are under 150,000 clones, under 85% of which are singletons. The sample consisted of peripheral blood. These receptors were obtained from a man aged 40-50 years with active or convalescent COVID-19.

The genes are TRBV6-5 and TRBJ2-2; 10 bases agree with TRBD1. Germline lookup yields CDR1 MNHEY and CDR2 SVGAGI. J lost 4 bases, V lost 8 bases, and 4 bases had no gene match. The CDR3 sequence is 14 residues long. Here the CDR3 DNA reads TGTGCCAGCGGGGACAGGGGTGGCACCGGGGAGCTGTTTTTT. This codes for CASGDRGGTGELFF.

This clone was seen once. V and J are TRBV6-5 and TRBJ2-1; 7 nucleotides line up with TRBD1. This CDR3 has 14 residues. J lost 9 bases, V lost 5 bases, and 10 bases had no gene match. From germline, CDR1 is MNHEY and CDR2 SVGAGI. DNA of the CDR3: TGTGCCAGCAGTCCCACGACAGGGTCATCTGAGCAGTTCTTC. It encodes CASSPTTGSSEQFF.

The sample holds a few counts of this clone. This rearrangement joins TRBV2 to TRBJ1-2; 9 bases align to TRBD1. Germline values: CDR1 SNHLY, CDR2 FYNNEI. After removal of 6 bases from V and 2 bases from J, the junction contained 4 bases not matched to a gene. This CDR3 comprises 14 residues. CDR3 bases: TGTGCCAGCAGGGGACAGGGTCGAAACTATGGCTACACCTTC. Protein: CASRGQGRNYGYTF.

The chain uses TRBV27 and TRBJ1-5; 8 positions agree with TRBD1. The CDR3 runs 16 residues. The trim removed 2 bases at V and 11 bases at J, leaving 14 bases unmatched. Germline V CDR1 and CDR2: MNHEY, SMNVEV (reference sequence). CDR3 DNA: TGTGCCAGCAGTTTAAAGGGAGGACAGGGAGAGTCTACCCAGCATTTT. This codes for CASSLKGGQGESTQHF.

The V and J genes are TRBV3-1 (or the pseudogene TRBV3-2) and TRBJ2-1, with 16 bases that match TRBD2. The CDR3 spans 18 residues. Looked up from germline, CDR1 is LGHDT and CDR2 is YNNKEL (reference sequence). After removal of 5 bases from V and 0 bases from J, the junction contained 4 bases not matched to a gene. The CDR3 loop reads CASSGTSGGAFSYNEQFF. CDR3 DNA: TGTGCCAGCAGCGGGACTAGCGGGGGGGCTTTCTCCTACAATGAGCAGTTCTTC.

The gene calls are TRBV27 and TRBJ2-2, with 7 bases that match TRBD1. Trimming took 4 bases from V and 7 from J; bases not matched to a gene: 6. The CDR3 contains 14 residues. Germline V CDR1 and CDR2: MNHEY, SMNVEV (reference sequence). The CDR3 region has the DNA TGTGCCAGCAGTTCCCGACAGGGAATCGGGGAGCTGTTTTTT. Translated, it gives CASSSRQGIGELFF.

This clone was seen once. This chain joins TRBV3-1 (or the pseudogene TRBV3-2) and TRBJ1-6; D is perhaps TRBD1 (6 bases). Germline values: CDR1 LGHDT, CDR2 YNNKEL (reference sequence). CDR3 size: 16 residues. Trimming removed 3 bases from V and 4 bases from J, with 13 bases in between. The CDR3 spells CASSQEGQSYNSPLHF. CDR3 DNA: TGTGCCAGCAGCCAGGAAGGACAGAGTTATAATTCACCCCTCCACTTT.

The rearrangement uses TRBV11-2 and TRBJ1-1; tentatively, D is TRBD1 (6 bases). V lost 3 bases to trimming and J lost 2 bases, with 10 bases between them. The CDR3 length is 14 residues. CDR1 is SGHAT, CDR2 FQNNGV, per germline. CDR3 protein: CASSFAGTNTEAFF. Written as DNA, the CDR3 is TGTGCCAGCAGCTTCGCCGGGACAAACACTGAAGCTTTCTTT.

The chain employs TRBV3-1 (or the pseudogene TRBV3-2) and TRBJ2-3, with TRBD2 identical over 7 bases. Germline V CDR1 and CDR2: LGHDT, YNNKEL (reference sequence). The ends lost 8 bases at V and 1 base at J; junction bases unmatched: 3. This CDR3 region has 13 residues. The CDR3 loop is CASRGLGTDTQYF. CDR3 coding DNA: TGTGCCAGCCGTGGACTAGGCACAGATACGCAGTATTTT.

The chain is built from TRBV19 and TRBJ2-1; TRBD2 matches 8 bases. V lost 5 bases and J lost 5; bases outside the gene matches: 11. Germline CDR1 reads LNHDA; CDR2 reads SQIVND (reference sequence). This CDR3 is built from 16 residues. CDR3 region: CASSLGGGYLNNEQFF. For the CDR3, the DNA is TGTGCCAGTAGTTTGGGCGGGGGGTACCTAAACAATGAGCAGTTCTTC. Full variable domain (rest looked up from reference TRBV19 and TRBJ2-1): DGGITQSPKYLFRKEGQNVTLSCEQNLNHDAMYWYRQDPGQGLRLIYYSQIVNDFQKGDIAEGYSVSREKKESFPLTVTSAQKNPTAFYLCASSLGGGYLNNEQFFGPGTRLTVL.

The J gene is TRBJ1-3, the V gene TRBV5-6; D unresolved. This CDR3 region has 15 residues. Trimming left V 0 bases short and J 4 bases short, with 11 bases between. Germline V CDR1 and CDR2: SGHDT, YYEEEE. The CDR3 DNA is TGTGCCAGCAGCTTGGAGAGGCTTGGAGGAAACACCATATATTTT. Encoded protein: CASSLERLGGNTIYF.

The V and J genes are TRBV30 and TRBJ1-5; D call uncertain. V lost 0 bases to trimming and J lost 6 bases, with 12 bases between them. Germline loops: CDR1 GTSNPN, CDR2 SVGIG (reference sequence). The CDR3 runs 14 residues. The DNA of the CDR3 is TGTGCCTGGAGTGTACAAACAGCACCTCAGCCCCAGCATTTT. It is translated as CAWSVQTAPQPQHF.

The V gene is TRBV3-1 (or the pseudogene TRBV3-2), the J gene TRBJ1-1; D is possibly TRBD1 (6 bases). Germline CDR1 is LGHDT and CDR2 is YNNKEL (reference sequence). Trimming removed 4 bases at V and 2 bases at J, with 11 bases between. CDR3 size: 14 residues. The CDR3 bases are TGTGCCAGCAGCCCTTGGGACATCAACACTGAAGCTTTCTTT. Protein sequence: CASSPWDINTEAFF.

CDR3 nucleotides: TGTGCCAGCAGTTTATCACGGGTCTCACCCCTCCACTTT. The encoded protein is CASSLSRVSPLHF. This chain connects TRBV27 to TRBJ1-6, with D hard to call. Deletions cut 0 bases from V and 10 bases from J, with 7 bases between. The length of the CDR3 is 13 residues. The germline V gene has CDR1 MNHEY and CDR2 SMNVEV (reference sequence).

This clone was seen only once. The CDR3 DNA follows: TGTGCCAGCAGTTTACGAGGACAATTCAACACTGAAGCTTTCTTT. The encoded protein is CASSLRGQFNTEAFF. The V call is TRBV27, the J call TRBJ1-1; TRBD1 is a possible D gene (5 bases). This CDR3 is built from 15 residues. Germline-derived CDR1 and CDR2 are MNHEY and SMNVEV (reference sequence). The V gene lost 2 bases and the J gene lost 2 bases, with 12 bases spanning the gap.

This sequence joins TRBV19 and TRBJ2-1, with 8 bases aligning to TRBD1. CDR3 length equals 15 residues. Germline values: CDR1 LNHDA, CDR2 SQIVND (reference sequence). V gave up 5 bases and J gave up 7 bases; unmatched junction bases: 10. In DNA, the CDR3 is TGTGCCAGTAGTGAAAACAGGGGGTTGGGGAATGAGCAGTTCTTC. This encodes CASSENRGLGNEQFF.

V and J are TRBV7-9 and TRBJ1-4, with 8 bases aligning to TRBD1. CDR3 length: 17 residues. V gave up 3 bases and J gave up 4 bases; unmatched junction bases: 10. Per the germline V gene, CDR1 is SEHNR and CDR2 is FQNEAQ (reference sequence). The CDR3 here is CASSFGDRRPDNEKLFF. The CDR3 nucleotides are TGTGCCAGCAGCTTTGGGGACAGGAGGCCCGATAATGAAAAACTGTTTTTT.

V gene TRBV21-1 combines with J gene TRBJ1-1. TRBV21-1 is marked as a pseudogene. This CDR3 has 12 amino acids. In DNA, the CDR3 is TGTGCCAGCGACGGGAAGAACACTGAAGCTTTCTTT. Translating it yields CASDGKNTEAFF.

The table lists this clone with a count of one. The V and J genes are TRBV29-1 and TRBJ2-3; 7 bases match TRBD1. The CDR3 totals 13 residues. From germline, CDR1 is SQVTM and CDR2 ANQGSEA. V shed 7 bases and J 0 bases; nucleotides not matched to a gene: 4. The CDR3 sequence is CSARQGSTDTQYF. The CDR3 nucleotides read TGCAGCGCACGACAGGGAAGCACAGATACGCAGTATTTT.

The chain couples TRBV7-9 to TRBJ2-3; TRBD1 agrees at 9 bases. CDR1 and CDR2 (germline): SEHNR, FQNEAQ (reference sequence). The J segment lost 0 bases and the V segment lost 5 bases, leaving 3 bases of the junction unmatched. The CDR3 has 15 amino acids. The CDR3: CASSAGQGSTDTQYF. The CDR3 DNA reads as TGTGCCAGCAGCGCGGGACAGGGTAGCACAGATACGCAGTATTTT.

This clone was detected only a few times. This chain connects TRBV27 to TRBJ1-1; TRBD1 aligns across 7 bases. With 4 bases clipped from V and 4 bases from J, the junction kept 9 bases outside the gene matches. Germline V CDR1 and CDR2: MNHEY, SMNVEV (reference sequence). This CDR3 is built from 15 residues. The CDR3 sequence: CASSWGGQGGTEAFF. CDR3 DNA: TGTGCCAGCAGTTGGGGTGGGCAGGGGGGCACTGAAGCTTTCTTT.

This chain joins TRBV9 and TRBJ2-5; 11 bases align to TRBD1. With V trimmed by 0 bases and J by 5 bases, 6 bases remained unmatched. CDR1 and CDR2 from the germline V gene are SGDLS and YYNGEE. The CDR3 has 16 amino acids. In DNA form, the CDR3 reads TGTGCCAGCAGCGTAGGAGGACAGGGGGCGAGGGAGACCCAGTACTTC. Translation gives CASSVGGQGARETQYF.